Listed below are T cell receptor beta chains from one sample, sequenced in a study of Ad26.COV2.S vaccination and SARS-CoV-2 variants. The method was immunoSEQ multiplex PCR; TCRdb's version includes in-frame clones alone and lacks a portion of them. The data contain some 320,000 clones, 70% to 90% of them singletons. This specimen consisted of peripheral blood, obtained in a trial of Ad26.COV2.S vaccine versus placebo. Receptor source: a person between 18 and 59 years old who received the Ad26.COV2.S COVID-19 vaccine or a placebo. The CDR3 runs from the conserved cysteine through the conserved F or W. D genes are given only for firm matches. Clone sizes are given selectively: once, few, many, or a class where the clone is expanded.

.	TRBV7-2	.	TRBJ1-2	TGTGCCAGCAGCTTATGGAGTGGGGGGTCCTATGGCTACACCTTC	CASSLWSGGSYGYTF
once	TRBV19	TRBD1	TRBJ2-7	TGTGCCAGTAGTCCCACAGGGGGTGGGCAGTACTTC	CASSPTGGGQYF
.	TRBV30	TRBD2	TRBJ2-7	TGTGCCTGGAGTTCTAGCGGGGGGGCTACCGAGCAGTACTTC	CAWSSSGGATEQYF
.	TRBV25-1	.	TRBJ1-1	TGTGCCAGCAGTGAATTTTCCCTGACCACTGAAGCTTTCTTT	CASSEFSLTTEAFF
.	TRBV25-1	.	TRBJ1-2	TGTGCCAGCAGGAGAGGGGGGGATTATGGCTACACCTTC	CASRRGGDYGYTF
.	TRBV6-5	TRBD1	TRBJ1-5	TGTGCCAGCAGGGGACAGGGGGGGGTCAATCAGCCCCAGCATTTT	CASRGQGGVNQPQHF
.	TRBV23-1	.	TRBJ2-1	TGCGCCAGCACCCAAGGCCAGGGCCGGGGACCCAATGAGCAGTTCTTC	CASTQGQGRGPNEQFF
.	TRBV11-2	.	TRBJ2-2	TGTGCCAGCAGCTTGGTCCAGGGGAGTTACACCGGGGAGCTGTTTTTT	CASSLVQGSYTGELFF
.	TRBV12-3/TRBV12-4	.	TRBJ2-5	TGTGCCAGCAGTTTAGAGGAGACCCAGTACTTC	CASSLEETQYF
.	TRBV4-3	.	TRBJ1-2	TGCGCCAGCAGCCAAGCGGGGGCGGGGGGCTACACCTTC	CASSQAGAGGYTF
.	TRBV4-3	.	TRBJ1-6	TGCGCCAGCAGCCAAGGGGCGGGGAAGGGGTCACCCCTCCACTTT	CASSQGAGKGSPLHF
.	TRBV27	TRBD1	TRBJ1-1	TGTGCCAGCAGTTTATTCTGGGACAGGGGCACTGAAGCTTTCTTT	CASSLFWDRGTEAFF
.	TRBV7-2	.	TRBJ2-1	TGTGCCAGCAGCTTAAAAAAAGGACAGTACTACAATGAGCAGTTCTTC	CASSLKKGQYYNEQFF
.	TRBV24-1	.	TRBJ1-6	TGTGCCACCACACCGGGGAAGATTAATAATTCACCCCTCCACTTT	CATTPGKINNSPLHF
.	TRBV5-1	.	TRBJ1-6	TGCGCCAGCAGCTTGACAGGGAGCAATTCACCCCTCCACTTT	CASSLTGSNSPLHF
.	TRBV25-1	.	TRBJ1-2	TGTGCCAGCAGTGAATATTGGGCGGGCGGCTACACCTTC	CASSEYWAGGYTF
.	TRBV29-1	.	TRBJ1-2	TGCAGCGTTGAAGTACTGAGTTATGGCTACACCTTC	CSVEVLSYGYTF
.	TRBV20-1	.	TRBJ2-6	TGCAGTGCTAGTAGGGACTCTGGGGCCAACGTCCTGACTTTC	CSASRDSGANVLTF
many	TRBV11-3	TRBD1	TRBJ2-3	TGTGCCAGCAGCTCGGACAGGGACGATACGCAGTATTTT	CASSSDRDDTQYF
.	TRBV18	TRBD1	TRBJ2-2	TGTGCCAGCTCACCGCCGACAGGGGGCGCCCGCACCGGGGAGCTGTTTTTT	CASSPPTGGARTGELFF
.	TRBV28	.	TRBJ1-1	TGTGCCAGCAGTAAGGGGGGGGACACTGAAGCTTTCTTT	CASSKGGDTEAFF
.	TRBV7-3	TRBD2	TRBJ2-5	TGTGCCAGCAGCTTAAAGGGACTAGCGGGGGAGCAAGAGACCCAGTACTTC	CASSLKGLAGEQETQYF
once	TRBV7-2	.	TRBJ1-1	TGTGCCAGCACAGGGGTGGGGAACACTGAAGCTTTCTTT	CASTGVGNTEAFF
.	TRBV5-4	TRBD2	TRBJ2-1	TGTGCCAGCACCACCGGGGGGGCCTTCTCCAATGAGCAGTTCTTC	CASTTGGAFSNEQFF
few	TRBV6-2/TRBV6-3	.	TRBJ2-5	TGTGCCAGCAGCCATGCCGGGGAGACCCAGTACTTC	CASSHAGETQYF
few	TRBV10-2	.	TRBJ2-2	TGCGCCAGCAGCCTACAGGGTGGGGCCGGGGAGCTGTTTTTT	CASSLQGGAGELFF
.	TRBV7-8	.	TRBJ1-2	TGTGCCAGCAGCGTACAGGGATCGGGTTATGGCTACACCTTC	CASSVQGSGYGYTF
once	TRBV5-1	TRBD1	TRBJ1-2	TGCGCCAGCAGCTTTACCTTAACAGGGGGGGTCTATGGCTACACCTTC	CASSFTLTGGVYGYTF
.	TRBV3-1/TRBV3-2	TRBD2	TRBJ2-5	TGTGCCAGCAGCCAAGAAAGACTAGCGGGGGCCGGTTTGGAGACCCAGTACTTC	CASSQERLAGAGLETQYF
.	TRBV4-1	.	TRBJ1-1	TGCGCCAGCAGCCAAGAGATACAGACTCTCACTGAAGCTTTCTTT	CASSQEIQTLTEAFF